The 25 T cell receptor gamma chains below all came from one sample that was sequenced in a study of fetal and pediatric gammadelta thymocytes. TCRdb redid clone calling on the reads using CATT. Of some 400 gamma-chain clones listed, roughly 4% are singletons. The specimen was non-Vgamma9Vdelta2 gamma-delta T cells from the thymus. Subset reported: CD3+gammadeltaTCR+ thymocytes not co-expressing Vgamma9 and Vdelta2. These receptors originate from a child who underwent cardiac surgery and was recorded as healthy.

This clone is medium-sized (0.01 to 0.1%) by share. The chain is built from TRGV8 and TRGJ1 or TRGJ2. V dropped 3 bases and J dropped 7; count of bases not matched to a gene: 3. Germline V gives CDR1 VENAVY, CDR2 YDSYNSRV. The CDR3 consists of 11 residues. The CDR3 DNA sequence: TGTGCCACCTGGGATCGATATAAGAAACTCTTT. It encodes CATWDRYKKLF.

This clone appeared a few times. It is unclear where the CDR3 begins or ends on the DNA, so no DNA is shown, and the CDR3 is as TCRdb lists it. The chain links TRGV10 to TRGJP2. TRGV10 has ORF status, its function being uncertain. Ends included, the CDR3 has 21 residues. The CDR3 sequence: CTTVLRGEPILAPCSDWIKTF.

This clone qualifies as large (0.1 to 1%). The chain is built from TRGV4 and TRGJ1 or TRGJ2. This CDR3 is built from 14 residues. After removal of 0 bases from V and 8 bases from J, the junction contained 10 bases not matched to a gene. In germline, CDR1 is EGSTGY, CDR2 YDSYTSSV. The DNA of the CDR3 is TGTGCCACCTGGGATGGGCCCACCGTAAATAAGAAACTCTTT. Its translation is CATWDGPTVNKKLF.

Relative to its sample, this clone is large (0.1 to 1%). The V gene is TRGV8, the J gene TRGJ1 or TRGJ2. The V gene's germline CDR1 is VENAVY and CDR2 YDSYNSRV. V was pared by 3 bases and J by 12 bases, with 14 bases of the junction left unmatched. This CDR3 region has 13 residues. The CDR3 coding sequence is TGTGCCACCTGGGATCCTCCAGATATGGGGAAACTCTTT. It yields the protein CATWDPPDMGKLF.

In its sample, this clone is hyperexpanded. Within the sample, other DNA sequences also encode this same CDR3. The chain couples TRGV2 to TRGJP2. Losses at the gene ends were 0 bases for V and 2 bases for J; bases not matched to a gene: 9. The CDR3 has 17 amino acids. Germline V gene lookup returns CDR1 EGSNGY and CDR2 YDSYNSKV. In DNA form, the CDR3 reads TGTGCCACCTGGGACGGGCCCATCGGAAGTAGTGATTGGATCAAGACGTTT. Its protein product is CATWDGPIGSSDWIKTF.

Within the sample, this clone is large. The rearrangement joins TRGV2 to TRGJ1 or TRGJ2. V was pared by 0 bases and J by 12 bases, with 5 bases of the junction left unmatched. This CDR3 comprises 11 residues. Germline CDR1 and CDR2: EGSNGY and YDSYNSKV. Here the CDR3 reads CATWDGQAKLF. Written as DNA, the CDR3 is TGTGCCACCTGGGACGGGCAAGCGAAACTCTTT.

The sample holds a few counts of this clone. TCRdb assigns this DNA the protein of a much larger clone, which departs from its translation at residue 8; this likely reflects a read error, and the protein shown comes from translating the DNA. The chain has TRGV8 and TRGJ1 or TRGJ2. The CDR3 loop spans 14 amino acids. Per germline, CDR1 VENAVY and CDR2 YDSYNSRV. V lost 5 bases to trimming and J lost 1 base; unmatched junction nucleotides: 8. As DNA, the CDR3 is TGTGCCACCTGGGTTCCAACCAATTATTATAAGAAACTCTTT. Its translation is CATWVPTNYYKKLF.

The chain is built from TRGV2 and TRGJP2. This CDR3 is built from 14 residues. Germline CDR1 and CDR2: EGSNGY and YDSYNSKV. Unmatched junction bases numbered 9, after V lost 2 bases and J lost 9 bases. CDR3 loop: CATWDERAHWIKTF. CDR3 sequence (DNA): TGTGCCACCTGGGACGAGCGCGCCCATTGGATCAAGACGTTT.

In this sample, this clone is large. The chain joins TRGV2 to TRGJP2. Germline-derived CDR1 and CDR2 are EGSNGY and YDSYNSKV. V shed 0 bases and J 3 bases; nucleotides not matched to a gene: 4. The CDR3 spans 15 residues. CDR3 in DNA: TGTGCCACCTGGGACGGGCAAGGTAGTGATTGGATCAAGACGTTT. Protein product: CATWDGQGSDWIKTF.

The chain employs TRGV5 and TRGJ1 or TRGJ2. The CDR3 has 15 residues. V was clipped by 0 bases and J by 2 bases; unmatched bases: 7. Germline V gene lookup returns CDR1 VINAFY and CDR2 YDVSNSKD. The CDR3 region has the DNA TGTGCCACCTGGGACAGGAGGGGGCATTATTATAAGAAACTCTTT. Encoded protein: CATWDRRGHYYKKLF.

By share, this clone counts as large. The chain combines TRGV9 with TRGJ1 or TRGJ2. Germline V lookup: CDR1 GITISATS, CDR2 ISYDGTV (reference sequence). V was pared by 3 bases and J by 8 bases, with 4 bases of the junction left unmatched. The CDR3 loop spans 11 amino acids. CDR3 region: CALWETDKKLF. CDR3 nucleotides: TGTGCCTTGTGGGAGACTGATAAGAAACTCTTT.

By sample share, this clone is medium-sized. The chain employs TRGV2 and TRGJ1 or TRGJ2. The V gene end was trimmed by 1 base and the J gene end by 0 bases; junction bases not matched to a gene: 6. In germline, CDR1 is EGSNGY, CDR2 YDSYNSKV. The CDR3 runs 15 residues. The chain's CDR3 is CATWDGLSNYYKKLF. The DNA for the CDR3 is TGTGCCACCTGGGACGGCCTATCGAATTATTATAAGAAACTCTTT.

Relative to its sample, this clone is large. The V gene is TRGV8, the J gene TRGJ1 or TRGJ2. From germline, CDR1 is VENAVY and CDR2 YDSYNSRV. The CDR3 runs to 12 residues. V was clipped by 3 bases and J by 5 bases; unmatched bases: 4. CDR3: CATWDEDYKKLF. Written as DNA, the CDR3 is TGTGCCACCTGGGATGAGGATTATAAGAAACTCTTT.

In its sample, this clone is large (0.1 to 1%). The rearrangement links TRGV5 to TRGJ1 or TRGJ2. Germline CDR1 is VINAFY and CDR2 is YDVSNSKD. CDR3 length: 14 amino acids. V lost 1 base, J lost 3 bases, and 6 bases stayed unmatched. This CDR3 reads CATWDSVSYYKKLF. CDR3 sequence (DNA): TGTGCCACCTGGGACAGTGTGAGTTATTATAAGAAACTCTTT.

In this sample, this clone is medium-sized. V gene TRGV2 combines with J gene TRGJ1 or TRGJ2. V was pared by 0 bases and J by 2 bases, with 4 bases of the junction left unmatched. The CDR3 runs 14 residues. The V gene's germline CDR1 is EGSNGY and CDR2 YDSYNSKV. CDR3 amino acids: CATWDGPHYYKKLF. In nucleotides, the CDR3 is TGTGCCACCTGGGACGGGCCCCATTATTATAAGAAACTCTTT.

By share, this clone ranks as large. V usage is TRGV5 and J usage is TRGJ1 or TRGJ2. The V gene end was trimmed by 0 bases and the J gene end by 6 bases; junction bases not matched to a gene: 2. The CDR3 has 12 amino acids. From germline, CDR1 is VINAFY and CDR2 YDVSNSKD. CDR3 sequence (DNA): TGTGCCACCTGGGACAGGCGTTATAAGAAACTCTTT. Amino acid sequence: CATWDRRYKKLF.

This clone is large within its sample. The J gene is TRGJ1 or TRGJ2, the V gene TRGV3. Germline lookup yields CDR1 VTNTFY and CDR2 YDVSTARD (reference sequence). The trim removed 0 bases at V and 2 bases at J, leaving 4 bases unmatched. The CDR3 has 14 amino acids. The CDR3: CATWDRHDYYKKLF. CDR3 DNA: TGTGCCACCTGGGACAGGCACGATTATTATAAGAAACTCTTT.

This clone is large. The chain links TRGV4 to TRGJ1 or TRGJ2. V dropped 6 bases and J dropped 1; count of bases not matched to a gene: 30. Germline-derived CDR1 and CDR2 are EGSTGY and YDSYTSSV. The CDR3 totals 21 residues. The CDR3 sequence: CATWRLAAGLTCGANYYKKLF. In DNA form, the CDR3 reads TGTGCCACCTGGCGATTGGCCGCCGGGTTGACCTGTGGGGCCAATTATTATAAGAAACTCTTT.

This clone is termed medium-sized. J is TRGJ1 or TRGJ2 and V is TRGV2. This CDR3 is built from 15 residues. V trimming: 0 bases; J trimming: 4 bases; junction bases outside the gene matches: 9. Germline values: CDR1 EGSNGY, CDR2 YDSYNSKV. CDR3 in DNA: TGTGCCACCTGGGACGGGGGGGGGGGATATTATAAGAAACTCTTT. Its protein product is CATWDGGGGYYKKLF.

This clone was seen a handful of times. A far larger clone lies a single base away; this is likely a read error. Other DNA sequences in the sample encode the same CDR3. The rearrangement uses TRGV9 and TRGJ1 or TRGJ2. Germline lookup yields CDR1 GITISATS and CDR2 ISYDGTV (reference sequence). The CDR3 runs 14 residues. Written as DNA, the CDR3 is TGTGCCTTGTGGGAGTGGGAGGCTTATTATAAGAAACTATTT. This codes for CALWEWEAYYKKLF.

By sample fraction, this clone is large. The rearrangement links TRGV4 to TRGJ1 or TRGJ2. The germline CDR1 and CDR2 sequences are EGSTGY and YDSYTSSV. The CDR3 loop spans 13 amino acids. Unmatched junction bases numbered 10, after V lost 2 bases and J lost 9 bases. The DNA of the CDR3 is TGTGCCACCTGGGATGAGGTGGGACGTAAGAAACTCTTT. Translated: CATWDEVGRKKLF.

This clone rates as large. V gene TRGV8 combines with J gene TRGJP1. This CDR3 region has 15 residues. Germline loops: CDR1 VENAVY, CDR2 YDSYNSRV. V shed 4 bases, J shed 0 bases, and the junction held 5 bases outside the gene matches. CDR3 loop: CATWDHNTTGWFKIF. The DNA for the CDR3 is TGTGCCACCTGGGACCATAATACCACTGGTTGGTTCAAGATATTT.

By sample fraction, this clone is large. The V and J genes are TRGV9 and TRGJ1 or TRGJ2. Trimming at V came to 0 bases and at J to 10 bases, leaving 3 bases not matched to a gene. CDR3 length: 11 amino acids. CDR1 GITISATS and CDR2 ISYDGTV come from the germline V gene (reference sequence). CDR3 bases: TGTGCCTTGTGGGAGGTGCGAAAGAAACTCTTT. It is translated as CALWEVRKKLF.

Judged by abundance, this clone is large. This chain joins TRGV2 and TRGJ1 or TRGJ2. The germline V gene has CDR1 EGSNGY and CDR2 YDSYNSKV. Unmatched junction bases numbered 2, after V lost 1 base and J lost 2 bases. This CDR3 has 13 residues. The CDR3 is CATWDGDYYKKLF. The CDR3, as DNA: TGTGCCACCTGGGACGGAGATTATTATAAGAAACTCTTT.

This clone ranks as hyperexpanded (1% or more). The rearrangement joins TRGV2 to TRGJ1 or TRGJ2. V lost 4 bases, J lost 0 bases, and 3 bases stayed unmatched. The CDR3 is 13 amino acids. Germline V CDR1 and CDR2: EGSNGY, YDSYNSKV. For the CDR3, the DNA is TGTGCCACCTGGGAGCCGAATTATTATAAGAAACTCTTT. It translates to CATWEPNYYKKLF.